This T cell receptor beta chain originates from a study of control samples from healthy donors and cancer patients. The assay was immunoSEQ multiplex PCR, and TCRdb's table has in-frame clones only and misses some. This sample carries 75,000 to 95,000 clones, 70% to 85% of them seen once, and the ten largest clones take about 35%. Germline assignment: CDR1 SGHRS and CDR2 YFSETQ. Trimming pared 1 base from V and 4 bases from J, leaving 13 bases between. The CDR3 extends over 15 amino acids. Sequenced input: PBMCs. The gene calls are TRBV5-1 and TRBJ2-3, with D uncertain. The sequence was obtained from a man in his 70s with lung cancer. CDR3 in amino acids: CASSLPIGAADTQYF. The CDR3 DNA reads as TGCGCCAGCAGCTTGCCCATAGGAGCCGCAGATACGCAGTATTTT.